These T cell receptor beta chains were read from a single sample in a study of blood T cell repertoires in COVID-19. The method was immunoSEQ multiplex PCR; TCRdb's version includes in-frame clones alone and lacks a portion of them. The sample shows approximately 310,000 clones, more than 75% of them seen only once. Specimen: peripheral blood. The receptors here all came from a man in his fifties with active or convalescent COVID-19. The CDR3 runs from the conserved cysteine through the conserved F or W. Fields, in order: V gene, J gene, D gene, clone size, CDR3 DNA, CDR3 protein. D genes are given only for firm matches. Rows give clone size only sometimes, using once, few, many, or a class for an expanded clone.

>TRBV7-2|TRBJ2-3|.|.
TGTGCCAGCATCCTTCAACCGGGACTGCTAAGTGGAGATACGCAGTATTTT
CASILQPGLLSGDTQYF
>TRBV20-1|TRBJ2-7|.|.
TGCAGTGCTAGTAACACGGGATACGAGCAGTACTTC
CSASNTGYEQYF
>TRBV27|TRBJ1-2|.|.
TGTGCCAGCAAAACACCCTCATCGGGTAACTATGGCTACACCTTC
CASKTPSSGNYGYTF
>TRBV3-1/TRBV3-2|TRBJ2-5|.|.
TGTGCCAGCAGTACATACGGACAGCAAGAGACCCAGTACTTC
CASSTYGQQETQYF
>TRBV10-3|TRBJ1-1|TRBD1|.
TGTGCCATCAGTGGGGACAGAAACACTGAAGCTTTCTTT
CAISGDRNTEAFF
>TRBV18|TRBJ1-1|.|.
TGTGCCAGCTCACCCATGGCCCCCGTGAACACTGAAGCTTTCTTT
CASSPMAPVNTEAFF
>TRBV28|TRBJ2-5|TRBD1|.
TGTGCCAGCGCCGGGACAGGGTGGAGGGAGACCCAGTACTTC
CASAGTGWRETQYF
>TRBV2|TRBJ1-5|.|few
TGTGCCAGCAGTGAGGCCCGTCGGGCCCAGCATTTT
CASSEARRAQHF
>TRBV18|TRBJ1-6|TRBD1|.
TGTGCCAGCTCACCTACAGGGGGTAGGACTAATTCACCCCTCCACTTT
CASSPTGGRTNSPLHF
>TRBV5-1|TRBJ2-7|.|.
TGCGCCAGCAGCTTGGGCCATCCCACGGACGAGCAGTACTTC
CASSLGHPTDEQYF
>TRBV25-1|TRBJ2-2|.|.
TGTGCCAGCAGTTTCAGGGGCGCGGTCGGCACCGGGGAGCTGTTTTTT
CASSFRGAVGTGELFF
>TRBV27|TRBJ2-2|TRBD1|.
TGTGCCAGCAGTAACCAGGGGGCGGGCGCCGGGGAGCTGTTTTTT
CASSNQGAGAGELFF
>TRBV24-1|TRBJ2-7|.|.
TGTGCCACCAGTGATTTTACGGACATTCGGCAGTACTTC
CATSDFTDIRQYF
>TRBV14|TRBJ2-2|.|.
TGTGCCAGCGCGGGCGATGGTGGGGAGCTGTTTTTT
CASAGDGGELFF
>TRBV27|TRBJ2-1|.|.
TGTGCCAGCAGTTCCCTATTTACAGGGACCGGGAGGTCCTACAATGAGCAGTTCTTC
CASSSLFTGTGRSYNEQFF
>TRBV18|TRBJ2-1|.|.
TGTGCCAGCTCACCCCCGGGACTCCGGACCGGTGAGCAGTTCTTC
CASSPPGLRTGEQFF